The 18 T cell receptor beta chains listed next were all sequenced from one sample in a study of blood T cells in healthy people across ages. With a J-beta primer mix and a sample-barcoded 5' primer, a second PCR ran 7 to 11 cycles. MiXCR was run by TCRdb on the 5' RACE reads, yielding one entry per CDR3 protein. The sample contains roughly 720,000 distinct CDR3 sequences, about 55% of which appear only once. Sequenced sample: blood. The receptors were gathered from an elderly man in good health.

This rearrangement joins TRBV3-1 to TRBJ1-2; no clear D. This CDR3 contains 13 residues. Germline values: CDR1 LGHDT, CDR2 YNNKEL (reference sequence). Trimming shortened V by 3 bases and J by 1 base, and 6 bases separated the two germline ends. CDR3 DNA: TGTGCCAGCAGCCACCTAGATAACTATGGCTACACCTTC. Its translation: CASSHLDNYGYTF.

The V gene is TRBV11-1, the J gene TRBJ2-7; 7 positions agree with TRBD2. This CDR3 has 14 residues. Germline V CDR1 and CDR2: SGHAT, FQDESV (reference sequence). Trimming took 5 bases from V and 2 from J; bases not matched to a gene: 6. DNA of the CDR3: TGTGCCAGCAGCGGGGGGGGGATCACCTACGAGCAGTACTTC. Translating gives CASSGGGITYEQYF.

V and J are TRBV5-7 and TRBJ2-1; D perhaps matches TRBD2 (6 bases). TRBV5-7 is classed as an ORF, of uncertain function. CDR3 length: 17 amino acids. With 0 bases removed from V and 2 bases from J, the gap between germline ends came to 15 bases. The CDR3 is CASSLAAREAPYNEQFF. CDR3 DNA sequence: TGTGCCAGCAGCTTGGCCGCGAGGGAGGCCCCCTACAATGAGCAGTTCTTC.

V is TRBV6-2 or TRBV6-3 and J is TRBJ2-6; unclear D gene. Trimming left V 11 bases short and J 4 bases short, with 15 bases between. CDR1 and CDR2 (germline): MNHEY, SVGEGT. CDR3 size: 14 residues. This chain's CDR3 is CASRRGPGANVLTF. Written as DNA, the CDR3 is TGTGCCTCCCGGAGAGGTCCCGGGGCCAACGTCCTGACTTTC.

V gene TRBV9 combines with J gene TRBJ2-5; D is unclear. V lost 4 bases, J lost 4 bases, and 11 bases lay in between. The CDR3 has 13 residues. The germline V gene encodes CDR1 SGDLS and CDR2 YYNGEE. The CDR3 region is CASSYSPGETQYF. The DNA of the CDR3 is TGTGCCAGCAGCTACTCCCCGGGAGAGACCCAGTACTTC.

This clonotype was picked up a small number of times. The chain combines TRBV29-1 with TRBJ2-7; 9 bases map to TRBD1. This CDR3 has 11 amino acids. The V and J ends lost 7 bases and 4 bases, in that order; junction bases with no gene match: 2. Germline V gene data show CDR1 as SQVTM and CDR2 as ANQGSEA. In DNA form, the CDR3 reads TGCAGCGCTGGGACAGGGTACGAGCAGTACTTC. Encoded protein: CSAGTGYEQYF.

The chain couples TRBV6-2 or TRBV6-3 to TRBJ2-6, with D unclear. Trimming shortened V by 2 bases and J by 0 bases, and 5 bases separated the two germline ends. The CDR3 runs to 15 residues. Germline V gene sequence: CDR1 MNHEY, CDR2 SVGEGT. In DNA, the CDR3 is TGTGCCAGCAGTTACGGCTACTCTGGGGCCAACGTCCTGACTTTC. It encodes CASSYGYSGANVLTF.

The chain has TRBV20-1 and TRBJ2-7, with D hard to call. Germline V gene data show CDR1 as DFQATT and CDR2 as SNEGSKA (reference sequence). Between the trimmed V and J ends, which lost 2 bases and 4 bases, there was a span of 15 bases. The CDR3 sequence is 14 residues long. CDR3 nucleotides: TGCAGTGCTAGACGCGCCAACCAGGCATACGAGCAGTACTTC. Amino acid sequence: CSARRANQAYEQYF.

This clonotype was counted between two and nine times. The rearrangement uses TRBV2 and TRBJ2-4; the match to TRBD1 covers 9 bases. With the DNA end fitting TRBJ2-7 better, the J assignment may be wrong. This CDR3 region has 20 residues. Germline CDR1 SNHLY, CDR2 FYNNEI. The CDR3 region is CASSEARRDRVGLADYEQYF. The DNA of the CDR3 is TGTGCCAGCAGTGAAGCGCGCCGGGACAGGGTAGGCCTAGCGGACTACGAGCAGTACTTC.

The chain employs TRBV11-3 and TRBJ2-1, with D possibly being TRBD2 (6 bases). The germline CDR1 and CDR2 sequences are SGHNT and YENEEA. This CDR3 spans 18 amino acids. Trimming cost V 5 bases and J 4 bases, with 24 bases left between them. CDR3 bases: TGTGCCAGCAGCCCCTCCCCCCTCGGAGCGGGCGGGTACAATGAGCAGTTCTTC. This gives the protein CASSPSPLGAGGYNEQFF. Drawing the rest from reference TRBV11-3 and TRBJ2-1, the complete variable domain is EAGVVQSPRYKIIEKKQPVAFWCNPISGHNTLYWYLQNLGQGPELLIRYENEEAVDDSQLPKDRFSAERLKGVDSTLKIQPAELGDSAVYLCASSPSPLGAGGYNEQFFGPGTRLTVL.

The chain links TRBV4-2 to TRBJ1-1; D not certain. This CDR3 comprises 15 residues. Germline V gene sequence: CDR1 LGHNA, CDR2 YNFKEQ. Trimming stripped 0 bases from V and 0 bases from J, with 8 bases between. CDR3 sequence reads: CASSQDSTMNTEAFF. The CDR3 DNA follows: TGTGCCAGCAGCCAAGATAGTACGATGAACACTGAAGCTTTCTTT.

The chain couples TRBV29-1 to TRBJ2-7, with TRBD2 as a possible D gene (5 bases). TRBJ2-5 matches the DNA end more closely, so the J call is doubtful. Germline CDR1 is SQVTM and CDR2 is ANQGSEA. This CDR3 region has 13 residues. CDR3 bases: TGCAGCGTTGTGTCGGCGGGCCAAGAGACCCAGTACTTC. It is translated as CSVVSAGQETQYF.

This clonotype was observed a few times. The V gene is TRBV11-2, the J gene TRBJ1-2; 10 nucleotides line up with TRBD1. The CDR3 length is 16 residues. Germline lookup yields CDR1 SGHAT and CDR2 FQNNGV. Trimming took 5 bases from V and 7 from J; bases not matched to a gene: 13. For the CDR3, the DNA is TGTGCCAGCAGCGACTCACGGACAGGGGGGGGCCGTGGCTACACCTTC. This sequence encodes CASSDSRTGGGRGYTF.

This clonotype was observed a handful of times. The chain carries TRBV27 and TRBJ2-1; the D call may be TRBD1 or TRBD2 (5 bases each). V lost 2 bases and J lost 4, with 12 bases in between. Germline CDR1 reads MNHEY; CDR2 reads SMNVEV (reference sequence). The CDR3 is 15 residues long. CDR3 sequence reads: CASSLRGAPYNEQFF. The CDR3 DNA reads TGTGCCAGCAGTTTACGAGGGGCGCCTTACAATGAGCAGTTCTTC.

V is TRBV5-1 and J is TRBJ1-2; possible D gene TRBD1, 5 bases. The CDR3 has 15 amino acids. Deletions cut 2 bases from V and 2 bases from J, with 13 bases between. In germline, CDR1 is SGHRS, CDR2 YFSETQ. The CDR3 DNA sequence: TGCGCCAGCAGCTTTTATACAGGAGAGAACTATGGCTACACCTTC. This encodes CASSFYTGENYGYTF. Complete variable domain (other parts from reference TRBV5-1 and TRBJ1-2): KAGVTQTPRYLIKTRGQQVTLSCSPISGHRSVSWYQQTPGQGLQFLFEYFSETQRNKGNFPGRFSGRQFSNSRSEMNVSTLELGDSALYLCASSFYTGENYGYTFGSGTRLTVV.

This clonotype came up a few times. V usage is TRBV7-9 and J usage is TRBJ1-2, with D uncertain. This CDR3 comprises 15 residues. CDR1 SEHNR and CDR2 FQNEAQ come from the germline V gene (reference sequence). Between the trimmed V and J ends, which lost 5 bases and 5 bases, there was a span of 18 bases. The CDR3 sequence is CASSHLRTESYGYTF. The CDR3 DNA reads TGTGCCAGCAGCCACCTCAGGACGGAGAGTTATGGCTACACCTTC.

CDR3 coding DNA: TGTGCCAGCAGCCCGAGACCCCGCGGAAACTATGGCTACACCTTC. Translation: CASSPRPRGNYGYTF. The chain carries TRBV7-8 and TRBJ1-2; D gene ambiguous. The CDR3 has 15 residues. Between the trimmed V and J ends, which lost 5 bases and 2 bases, there was a span of 15 bases. Germline V gives CDR1 SGHVS, CDR2 FQNEAQ.

This clonotype has at least ten counts. The chain uses TRBV12-3 or TRBV12-4 and TRBJ2-6; no clear D gene. Trimming took off 6 bases at V and 0 bases at J, with 3 bases between the two ends. CDR3 size: 13 residues. CDR3 DNA: TGTGCCAGCAGCCTCTCTGGGGCCAACGTCCTGACTTTC. This translates into CASSLSGANVLTF.